The present TCR beta chain was sequenced within a study of identical twins. General study results and limits: Beta clonotypes that were abundant in cord blood contained fewer insertions, a pattern absent from memory repertoires. The models systematically underestimated how much out-of-frame TCR alpha was shared in monozygotic twins. Cross-sectional statistical analysis, not tracking of the same donors, underpinned the conclusions.

The germline CDR1 and CDR2 sequences are LNHNV and YYDKDF (reference sequence). CDR3 length: 19 residues. Germline trimming cut 0 bases from V and 4 bases from J; bases unmatched to any gene: 10. The donor group consisted entirely of healthy Caucasians. Via MiXCR, TCRdb re-called the 5' RACE reads, giving one row per CDR3 protein. The data contain 200,000 to 300,000 distinct CDR3 sequences, 5.5% to 7% of them singletons. This clonotype has ten or more counts. Its specificity is not known. The sample also formed part of further work on yellow fever vaccine responses in identical twins.

Sequencing was done on a sample of memory (CD45RO+) T cells sorted from blood. The TCR comes from a woman between 18 and 30 years old in good health. The chain is built from TRBV15 and TRBJ2-5; TRBD2 aligns across 14 bases. The CDR3 sequence is CATSRELSTSGGASETQYF. The CDR3 nucleotides are TGTGCCACCAGCAGAGAATTATCGACTAGCGGGGGGGCGTCAGAGACCCAGTACTTC.